The following is a TCR beta chain sequence with its context. No antigen is known for it. There were healthy Caucasian individuals from Russia, aged roughly 6 to 90, serving as donors. RNA extraction gave at least 6 micrograms of total RNA per sample. Then a second PCR, running about 6 to 11 cycles, was carried out with a sample-barcoded 5' primer and a J-beta primer mix. TCRdb recomputed calls from the 5' RACE reads with MiXCR, one row per CDR3 protein. Here the sample spans roughly 900,000 distinct CDR3 sequences, approximately 49% being singletons. This record comes from a study of blood T cells in healthy people across ages. Findings of the study overall: It was held that the diversity estimates obtained from one million T cells were underestimates. While age rose, TCR beta diversity per million T cells dropped in a roughly linear way.

Germline values: CDR1 GTSNPN, CDR2 SVGIG (reference sequence). CDR3 length: 13 residues. Trimming took off 0 bases at V and 5 bases at J, with 11 bases between the two ends. The clonotype was recovered from a man aged 25-40 years in good health. The sequencing sample was made of blood. This rearrangement joins TRBV30 to TRBJ2-7, with D possibly called TRBD1 or TRBD2 (5 bases each). CDR3 bases: TGTGCCTGGAGTGTTGGGGGTTTCGACGAGCAGTACTTC. Residues: CAWSVGGFDEQYF.